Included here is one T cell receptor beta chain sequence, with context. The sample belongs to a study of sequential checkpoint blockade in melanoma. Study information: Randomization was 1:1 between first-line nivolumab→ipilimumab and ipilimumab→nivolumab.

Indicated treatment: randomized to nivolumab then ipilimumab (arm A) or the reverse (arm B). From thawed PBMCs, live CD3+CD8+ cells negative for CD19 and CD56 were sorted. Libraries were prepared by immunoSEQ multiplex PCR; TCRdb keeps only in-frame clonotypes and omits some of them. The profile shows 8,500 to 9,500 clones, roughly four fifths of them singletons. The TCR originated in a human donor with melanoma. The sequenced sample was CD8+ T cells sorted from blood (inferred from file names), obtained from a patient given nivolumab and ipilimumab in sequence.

The CDR3 nucleotides read TGTGCCAGCAGCTTGGGATACAGCTCTGGAAACACCATATATTTT. Its translation is CASSLGYSSGNTIYF. J is TRBJ1-3 and V is TRBV5-8; no clear D. CDR1 is SGHTS and CDR2 is YDEGEE in the germline V gene. This CDR3 is 15 amino acids long. Trimming shortened V by 0 bases and J by 0 bases, and 7 bases separated the two germline ends.